A selection of T cell receptor beta chains follows, all from one sample in a study of early T cells in non-severe SARS-CoV-2 infection. Via MiXCR, TCRdb re-called the 5' RACE reads, giving one row per CDR3 protein. The sample lists roughly 40,000 distinct CDR3 sequences, 5% to 6.5% occurring once. The sequenced sample was whole blood, obtained at baseline. These receptors came from an adult who was a healthcare worker with PCR-confirmed SARS-CoV-2 infection or an uninfected control (not recorded which). Each CDR3 is given with its conserved first and last residue. The order of the fields is clone size, D gene, J gene, V gene, CDR3 DNA, CDR3 protein. The D gene is left open where the match is weak. The size entry is marked missing in some rows and otherwise reads once, few, many or a size class.

NA,NA,TRBJ1-2,TRBV5-4,TGTGCCAGCGGGCCACAGGGAAGTGGCTACACCTTC,CASGPQGSGYTF
many,NA,TRBJ2-7,TRBV12-3/TRBV12-4,TGTGCCAGCATTGATTTCAGGGTTGGGTACGAGCAGTACTTC,CASIDFRVGYEQYF
many,NA,TRBJ2-7,TRBV18,TGTGCCAGCTCACTAGACCGTCAGCCGATCTACGAGCAGTACTTC,CASSLDRQPIYEQYF
many,TRBD2,TRBJ2-1,TRBV28,TGTGCCAGCAGTCCTCCCGCGGGGGGGCCTCTCAATGAGCAGTTCTTC,CASSPPAGGPLNEQFF
NA,TRBD1,TRBJ1-2,TRBV5-4,TGTGCCAGCAGCCTTTTAACCGACAGGGGGAATGGCTACACCTTC,CASSLLTDRGNGYTF
NA,TRBD2,TRBJ2-3,TRBV5-1,TGCACCAGCAGCTTGGTAGCGGGGGCCCTCACTAGCACAGATACGCAGTATTTT,CTSSLVAGALTSTDTQYF
many,NA,TRBJ1-1,TRBV9,TGTGCCAGCAGCGTAGGGGGACGCCGGAACACTGAAGCTTTCTTT,CASSVGGRRNTEAFF
many,TRBD2,TRBJ2-3,TRBV4-3,TGCGCCAGCAGCCGCGGGACTAGCGGGGGTGCAGATACGCAGTATTTT,CASSRGTSGGADTQYF
many,NA,TRBJ2-3,TRBV3-1,TGTGCCAGCCGCCCGTCGGGCTATCTGGTAGATACGCAGTATTTT,CASRPSGYLVDTQYF
many,NA,TRBJ2-6,TRBV7-6,TGTGCCAGCAGTACACAGATCTCTGGGGCCAACGTCCTGACTTTC,CASSTQISGANVLTF
many,NA,TRBJ1-1,TRBV15,TGTGCCACCAGCAGAGGGGGGTTTGCCACTGAAGCTTTCTTT,CATSRGGFATEAFF
few,TRBD1,TRBJ1-5,TRBV2,TGTGCCAGCAGTGAAAACAGGGGTAGCAATCAGCCCCAGCATTTT,CASSENRGSNQPQHF
many,NA,TRBJ2-1,TRBV5-1,TGCGCCAGCAGCCCCGGGGGCGGATACAATGAGCAGTTCTTC,CASSPGGGYNEQFF
many,NA,TRBJ2-2,TRBV4-3,TGCGCCAGCAGCCAAGATCCTCCAGGGAGAGACACCGGGGAGCTGTTTTTT,CASSQDPPGRDTGELFF
many,NA,TRBJ2-7,TRBV6-2/TRBV6-3,TGTGCCAGCAGTTACGGGTTGCGGGGTACCTACGAGCAGTACTTC,CASSYGLRGTYEQYF
many,TRBD1,TRBJ1-1,TRBV20-1,TGCAGTGCTAGGAGGACAGGGACCACTGAAGCTTTCTTT,CSARRTGTTEAFF
many,NA,TRBJ2-1,TRBV12-3/TRBV12-4,TGTGCCAGCACCACCTTTGGCGAGCAGTTCTTC,CASTTFGEQFF
few,NA,TRBJ2-7,TRBV11-3,TGTGCCAGCAGCACTAGTGGGACGTCCTACGAGCAGTACTTC,CASSTSGTSYEQYF
few,TRBD1,TRBJ1-5,TRBV19,TGTGCCAGTAGTCCCACAGGGGGCCTTCAGCCCCAGCATTTT,CASSPTGGLQPQHF
few,NA,TRBJ1-6,TRBV18,TGTGCCAGCTCACCACTGGACGGGCGAAATTCACCCCTCCACTTT,CASSPLDGRNSPLHF
many,NA,TRBJ1-2,TRBV6-2/TRBV6-3,TGTGCCAGCAGTTACGCCGACAGATATGGCTACACCTTC,CASSYADRYGYTF
few,TRBD2,TRBJ2-3,TRBV2,TGTGCCAGCAAAGAACTAGCGGGGCGTGCAGATACGCAGTATTTT,CASKELAGRADTQYF
many,NA,TRBJ1-3,TRBV29-1,TGCAGCGTTGGTTCTGGGAACTCTGGAAACACCATATATTTT,CSVGSGNSGNTIYF